A single sample gave rise to the 12 T cell receptor beta chains below, sequenced in a study of human T cells and chemical hapten exposure. Documented time point: pre-sensitization, week 0. The treatment denotes: therapeutic diphenylcyclopropenone sensitization with weekly scalp DPC. TCRdb fed the RACE reads into MiXCR, producing one record per CDR3 protein. The sample has around 250,000 distinct CDR3 sequences, over 8% seen once. Sequenced material: whole blood, taken in connection with sensitization to the hapten diphenylcyclopropenone (DPC). The receptors derive from a woman in her 40s with alopecia areata. Some clones in this sample may be carry-over from other donors' samples.

This clonotype was recorded many times. The chain couples TRBV10-3 to TRBJ1-1, with D tentatively TRBD1 (6 bases). The germline V and J ends were trimmed by 7 bases and 5 bases, with 14 bases remaining between them. Germline CDR1 reads ENHRY; CDR2 reads SYGVKD. CDR3 length: 13 residues. CDR3 in DNA: TGTGCCATCAAGGGGCAGGGGAGGACTGAAGCTTTCTTT. Amino acid sequence: CAIKGQGRTEAFF.

The rearrangement uses TRBV7-9 and TRBJ1-1; a possible D gene is TRBD1 (5 bases). Between the trimmed V and J ends, which lost 2 bases and 3 bases, there was a span of 13 bases. Germline V lookup: CDR1 SEHNR, CDR2 FQNEAQ (reference sequence). This CDR3 contains 15 residues. Here the CDR3 reads CASSLTGQGDTEAFF. CDR3 coding DNA: TGTGCCAGCAGCTTAACGGGTCAGGGTGACACTGAAGCTTTCTTT.

Written as DNA, the CDR3 is TGTGCAGCCAGGCGGGAGGGGGGAAATGAGCAGTTCTTC. The encoded protein is CAARREGGNEQFF. V usage is TRBV12-3 or TRBV12-4 and J usage is TRBJ2-1, with 9 bases fitting TRBD2. This CDR3 comprises 13 residues.

This rearrangement joins TRBV30 to TRBJ2-3, with D unresolved. V was trimmed by 1 base and J by 2 bases, leaving 7 bases between them. This CDR3 spans 13 amino acids. Germline V gene data show CDR1 as GTSNPN and CDR2 as SVGIG (reference sequence). CDR3 loop: CAWSEGYTDTQYF. The CDR3 DNA reads as TGTGCCTGGAGTGAGGGTTACACAGATACGCAGTATTTT.

V is TRBV27 and J is TRBJ1-6; D unresolved. In germline, CDR1 is MNHEY, CDR2 SMNVEV (reference sequence). The ends were cut back, 3 bases at V and 0 bases at J, with 9 bases in the middle. The CDR3 spans 16 residues. CDR3 bases: TGTGCCAGCAGTTTGAAACCGAGCTCCTATAATTCACCCCTCCACTTT. Translating it yields CASSLKPSSYNSPLHF.

This clonotype has just a few counts. This chain joins TRBV6-2 or TRBV6-3 and TRBJ2-2; TRBD1 is a possible D gene (5 bases). Trimming removed 8 bases at V and 4 bases at J, with 11 bases between. This CDR3 has 13 amino acids. Germline CDR1 reads MNHEY; CDR2 reads SVGEGT. The CDR3 nucleotides are TGTGCCAGCGCCAGGGAATTCACCGGGGAGCTGTTTTTT. It is translated as CASAREFTGELFF.

This clonotype has a count of ten or more. V is TRBV6-1 and J is TRBJ2-7; 7 positions match TRBD1. The ends lost 1 base at V and 5 bases at J; junction bases unmatched: 5. Per the germline V gene, CDR1 is MNHNS and CDR2 is SASEGT. CDR3 length: 14 residues. For the CDR3, the DNA is TGTGCCAGCAGTGAAGTACAGGGGAACCACGAGCAGTACTTC. Translation: CASSEVQGNHEQYF.

This chain joins TRBV5-6 and TRBJ2-7, with D perhaps matching TRBD1 or TRBD2 (5 bases each). The V end was cut by 4 bases, the J end by 0 bases, with 14 bases between. The CDR3 has 15 residues. Germline V gene lookup returns CDR1 SGHDT and CDR2 YYEEEE. The CDR3 loop is CASSTGPLDSYEQYF. The CDR3 DNA follows: TGTGCCAGCAGCACGGGACCGTTGGACTCCTACGAGCAGTACTTC.

V gene TRBV7-2 combines with J gene TRBJ2-1; D ambiguous. Trimming took 3 bases from V and 8 from J, leaving 17 bases between them. CDR3 length: 15 residues. Germline CDR1 reads SGHTA; CDR2 reads FQGNSA. The CDR3 coding sequence is TGTGCCAGCAGCTTCGGCGCTGGATTGCGAGATGAGCAGTTCTTC. Amino acid sequence: CASSFGAGLRDEQFF.

This clonotype was counted a few times. CDR3 amino acids: CSVAPTRGREQYF. DNA for the CDR3: TGCAGCGTTGCGCCAACCAGGGGGCGCGAGCAGTACTTC. The chain uses TRBV29-1 and TRBJ2-7; 8 bases align to TRBD1. In germline, CDR1 is SQVTM, CDR2 ANQGSEA. V gave up 4 bases and J gave up 6 bases; unmatched junction bases: 8. CDR3 length: 13 residues.

There are many counts of this clonotype. Written as DNA, the CDR3 is TGTGCCAGCAGCCTCACAGGGAGCTTCACCTACGAGCAGTACTTC. Amino acid sequence: CASSLTGSFTYEQYF. This sequence joins TRBV7-9 and TRBJ2-7; TRBD1 might be the D (6 bases). Looked up from germline, CDR1 is SEHNR and CDR2 is FQNEAQ (reference sequence). This CDR3 is built from 15 residues. V gave up 5 bases and J gave up 2 bases, with 16 bases separating them.

This clonotype was seen more than once but under ten times. This may be a read error, as it is one base from a much larger clone. The chain employs TRBV7-6 and TRBJ1-5; D is unresolved. This CDR3 contains 17 residues. Trimming left V 4 bases short and J 3 bases short, with 19 bases between. Germline lookup yields CDR1 SGHVS and CDR2 FNYEAQ. This chain's CDR3 is CASSSSAGRNYNQPQHF. Written as DNA, the CDR3 is TGTGCCAGCAGCTCAAGTGCCGGCAGAAACTACAATCAGCCCCAGCATTTT.